A single T cell receptor (beta chain) is shown here with its context. Repertoires were generated with immunoSEQ multiplex PCR, while TCRdb's copy carries only in-frame clones and drops some. The repertoire has roughly 150,000 clones, roughly 84% of them found once; the top ten carry 8.3%. Patients at the Seattle site were enrolled during active infection and followed longitudinally. This CDR3 is 18 amino acids long. After removal of 4 bases from V and 2 bases from J, the junction contained 15 bases not matched to a gene. The sample is drawn from a study of blood T cell repertoires in COVID-19. As for the study in general: PBMCs, B-cell-depleted T cells, or T cells provided the cDNA or gDNA that made up the material.

This clonotype was sampled from a woman aged 55-75 years with COVID-19, enrolled during active disease. The chain uses TRBV5-3 and TRBJ1-1; 9 bases agree with TRBD1. TRBV5-3 is marked as an open reading frame, function uncertain. The material sequenced was peripheral blood. CDR3: CARSGWGQGSGLNTEAFF. Written as DNA, the CDR3 is TGTGCCAGAAGCGGGTGGGGACAGGGCTCAGGACTAAACACTGAAGCTTTCTTT.